This TCR beta chain was recovered during a study of blood T cell repertoires in COVID-19. Study-level information: Sources were T cells, B-cell-depleted T cells, or PBMCs; the material itself was cDNA or gDNA.

The J segment lost 3 bases and the V segment lost 5 bases, leaving 2 bases of the junction unmatched. Germline V gene lookup returns CDR1 SGHTA and CDR2 FQGNSA. The CDR3 runs 13 residues. The authors' processing: Nucleated cell counts were estimated from reference gene primer amplification. The data were produced by immunoSEQ multiplex PCR, yet TCRdb's version contains in-frame clones alone and is incomplete. The V and J calls and clone size are taken from that table; D and trimming were inferred from the DNA. Of under 100,000 clones in the sample, 81% were seen once. Sample: peripheral blood. This clonotype was obtained from a man older than 75 with active or convalescent COVID-19. The rearrangement links TRBV7-2 to TRBJ1-1, with TRBD1 matching over 8 bases. CDR3 residues: CASSPGQDTEAFF. CDR3 bases: TGTGCCAGCAGCCCGGGACAGGACACTGAAGCTTTCTTT. Using reference TRBV7-2 and TRBJ1-1 for the parts outside the CDR3, the full variable domain is GAGVSQSPSNKVTEKGKDVELRCDPISGHTALYWYRQSLGQGLEFLIYFQGNSAPDKSGLPSDRFSAERTGGSVSTLTIQRTQQEDSAVYLCASSPGQDTEAFFGQGTRLTVV.